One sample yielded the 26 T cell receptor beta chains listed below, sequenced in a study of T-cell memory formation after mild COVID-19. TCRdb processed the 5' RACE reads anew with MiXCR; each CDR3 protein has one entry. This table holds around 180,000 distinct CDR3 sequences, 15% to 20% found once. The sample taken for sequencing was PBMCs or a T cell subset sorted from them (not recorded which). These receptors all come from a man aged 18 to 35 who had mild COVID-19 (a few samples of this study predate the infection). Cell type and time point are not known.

The CDR3 is CASSSVTGELFF. As DNA, the CDR3 is TGCGCCAGCAGCTCGGTAACCGGGGAGCTGTTTTTT. V is TRBV5-1 and J is TRBJ2-2; no clear D gene. The germline V and J ends were trimmed by 3 bases and 5 bases, with 5 bases remaining between them. Germline-derived CDR1 and CDR2 are SGHRS and YFSETQ. The CDR3 is 12 amino acids.

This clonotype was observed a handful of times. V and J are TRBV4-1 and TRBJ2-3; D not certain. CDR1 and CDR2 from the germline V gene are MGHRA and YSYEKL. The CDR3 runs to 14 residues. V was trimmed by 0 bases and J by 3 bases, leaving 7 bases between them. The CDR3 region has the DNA TGCGCCAGCAGCCAAGATCCCCGAACAGATACGCAGTATTTT. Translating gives CASSQDPRTDTQYF.

As DNA, the CDR3 is TGTGCCTGGAGCTACTTAGGAACTAATGAAAAACTGTTTTTT. This sequence encodes CAWSYLGTNEKLFF. The rearrangement uses TRBV30 and TRBJ1-4; the D is unclear. This CDR3 contains 14 residues. Germline values: CDR1 GTSNPN, CDR2 SVGIG (reference sequence). Trimming took 3 bases from V and 1 from J, leaving 9 bases between them. Looking up the rest from reference TRBV30 and TRBJ1-4 gives the full variable domain: SQTIHQWPATLVQPVGSPLSLECTVEGTSNPNLYWYRQAAGRGLQLLFYSVGIGQISSEVPQNLSASRPQDRQFILSSKKLLLSDSGFYLCAWSYLGTNEKLFFGSGTQLSVL.

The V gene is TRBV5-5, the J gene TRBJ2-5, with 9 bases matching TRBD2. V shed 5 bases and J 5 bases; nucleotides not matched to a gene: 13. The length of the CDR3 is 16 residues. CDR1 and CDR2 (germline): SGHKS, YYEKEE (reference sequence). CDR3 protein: CASSSRLAELGETQYF. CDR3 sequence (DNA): TGTGCCAGCAGTTCAAGACTAGCGGAATTGGGGGAGACCCAGTACTTC.

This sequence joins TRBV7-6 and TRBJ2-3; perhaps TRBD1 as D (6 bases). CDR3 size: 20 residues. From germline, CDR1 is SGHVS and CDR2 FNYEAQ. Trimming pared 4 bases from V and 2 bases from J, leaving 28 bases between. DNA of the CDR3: TGTGCCAGCAGCTCTAGTAGGCCTTCGATGGACAGTAGATCCACAGATACGCAGTATTTT. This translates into CASSSSRPSMDSRSTDTQYF.

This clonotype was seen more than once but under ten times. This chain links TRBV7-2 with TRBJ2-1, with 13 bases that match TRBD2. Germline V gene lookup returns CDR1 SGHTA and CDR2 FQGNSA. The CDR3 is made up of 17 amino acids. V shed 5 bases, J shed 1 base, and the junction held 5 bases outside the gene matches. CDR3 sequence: CASSPGGLAGSYNEQFF. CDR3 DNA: TGTGCCAGCAGCCCGGGGGGACTAGCGGGGTCCTACAATGAGCAGTTCTTC.

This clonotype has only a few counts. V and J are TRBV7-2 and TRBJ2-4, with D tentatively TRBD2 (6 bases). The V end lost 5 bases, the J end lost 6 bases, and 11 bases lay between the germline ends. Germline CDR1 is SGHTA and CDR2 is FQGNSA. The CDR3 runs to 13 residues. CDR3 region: CASSLEGGNIQYF. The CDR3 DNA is TGTGCCAGCAGCCTGGAGGGAGGAAACATTCAGTACTTC. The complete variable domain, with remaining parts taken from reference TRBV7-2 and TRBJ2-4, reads GAGVSQSPSNKVTEKGKDVELRCDPISGHTALYWYRQSLGQGLEFLIYFQGNSAPDKSGLPSDRFSAERTGGSVSTLTIQRTQQEDSAVYLCASSLEGGNIQYFGAGTRLSVL.

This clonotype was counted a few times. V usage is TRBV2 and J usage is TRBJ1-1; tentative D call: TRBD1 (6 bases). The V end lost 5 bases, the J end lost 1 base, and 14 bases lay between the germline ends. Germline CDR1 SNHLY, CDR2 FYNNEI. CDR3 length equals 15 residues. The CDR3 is CASSQQGPWNTEAFF. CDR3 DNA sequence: TGTGCCAGCAGTCAACAGGGCCCTTGGAACACTGAAGCTTTCTTT. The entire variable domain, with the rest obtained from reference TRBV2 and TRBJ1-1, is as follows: EPEVTQTPSHQVTQMGQEVILRCVPISNHLYFYWYRQILGQKVEFLVSFYNNEISEKSEIFDDQFSVERPDGSNFTLKIRSTKLEDSAMYFCASSQQGPWNTEAFFGQGTRLTVV.

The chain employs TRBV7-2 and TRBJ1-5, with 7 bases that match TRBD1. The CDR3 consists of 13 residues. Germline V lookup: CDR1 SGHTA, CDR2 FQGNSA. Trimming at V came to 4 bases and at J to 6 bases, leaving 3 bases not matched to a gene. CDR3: CASSSGGGQPQHF. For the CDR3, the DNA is TGTGCCAGCAGCTCAGGGGGTGGTCAGCCCCAGCATTTT. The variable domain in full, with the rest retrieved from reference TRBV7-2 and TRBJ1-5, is GAGVSQSPSNKVTEKGKDVELRCDPISGHTALYWYRQSLGQGLEFLIYFQGNSAPDKSGLPSDRFSAERTGGSVSTLTIQRTQQEDSAVYLCASSSGGGQPQHFGDGTRLSIL.

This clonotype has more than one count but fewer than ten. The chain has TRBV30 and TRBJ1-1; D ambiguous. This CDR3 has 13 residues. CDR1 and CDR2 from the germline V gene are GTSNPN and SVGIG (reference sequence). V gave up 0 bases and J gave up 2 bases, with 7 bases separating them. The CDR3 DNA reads TGTGCCTGGAGTGTAGAAGTTAACACTGAAGCTTTCTTT. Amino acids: CAWSVEVNTEAFF.

The CDR3 sequence: CASSLFGGGETQYF. CDR3 coding DNA: TGTGCCAGCAGCTTATTTGGCGGAGGGGAGACCCAGTACTTC. The chain combines TRBV7-9 with TRBJ2-5, with D possibly TRBD2 on 6 matching bases. The ends were cut back, 2 bases at V and 5 bases at J, with 12 bases in the middle. CDR1 and CDR2 from the germline V gene are SEHNR and FQNEAQ (reference sequence). The CDR3 consists of 14 residues.

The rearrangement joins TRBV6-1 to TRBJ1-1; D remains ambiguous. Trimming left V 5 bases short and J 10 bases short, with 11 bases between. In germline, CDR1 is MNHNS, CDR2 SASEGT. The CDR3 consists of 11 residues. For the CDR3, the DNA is TGTGCCAGCAGTAGGGTACGAGGAGCTTTCTTT. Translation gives CASSRVRGAFF.

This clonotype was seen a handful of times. CDR3 bases: TGTGCCAGCTCACCAAGCGGGCAGCGCTACGAGCAGTACGTC. This codes for CASSPSGQRYEQYV. The chain combines TRBV18 with TRBJ2-7; D might be TRBD2 (6 bases). Trimming cost V 2 bases and J 3 bases, with 11 bases left between them. This CDR3 has 14 amino acids. Germline CDR1 and CDR2: KGHSH and LQKENI.

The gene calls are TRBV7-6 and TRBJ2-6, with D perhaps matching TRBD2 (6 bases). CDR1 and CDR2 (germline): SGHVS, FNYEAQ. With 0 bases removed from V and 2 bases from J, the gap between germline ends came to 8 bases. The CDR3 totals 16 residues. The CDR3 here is CASSLAGGAGANVLTF. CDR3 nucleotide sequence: TGTGCCAGCAGCTTAGCGGGCGGGGCTGGGGCCAACGTCCTGACTTTC.

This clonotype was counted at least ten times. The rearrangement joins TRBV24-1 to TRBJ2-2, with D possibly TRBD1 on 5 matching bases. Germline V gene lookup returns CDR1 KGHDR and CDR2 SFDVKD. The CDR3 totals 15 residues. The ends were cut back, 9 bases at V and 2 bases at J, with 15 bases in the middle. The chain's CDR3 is CATGAFDGNTGELFF. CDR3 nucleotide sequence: TGTGCCACCGGGGCGTTTGACGGAAACACCGGGGAGCTGTTTTTT.

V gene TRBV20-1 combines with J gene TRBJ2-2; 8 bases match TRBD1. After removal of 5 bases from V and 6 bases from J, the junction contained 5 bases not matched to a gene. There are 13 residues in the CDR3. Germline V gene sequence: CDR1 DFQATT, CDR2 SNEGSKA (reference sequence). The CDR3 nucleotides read TGCAGTGCTGGGGACAGGACAGCCGGGGAGCTGTTTTTT. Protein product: CSAGDRTAGELFF.

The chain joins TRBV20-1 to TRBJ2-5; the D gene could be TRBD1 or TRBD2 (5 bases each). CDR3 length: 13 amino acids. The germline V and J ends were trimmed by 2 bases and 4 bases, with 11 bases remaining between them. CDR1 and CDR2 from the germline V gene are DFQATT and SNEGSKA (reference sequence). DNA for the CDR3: TGCAGTGCTAGATCGGCAGGGAGAGAGACCCAGTACTTC. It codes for CSARSAGRETQYF.

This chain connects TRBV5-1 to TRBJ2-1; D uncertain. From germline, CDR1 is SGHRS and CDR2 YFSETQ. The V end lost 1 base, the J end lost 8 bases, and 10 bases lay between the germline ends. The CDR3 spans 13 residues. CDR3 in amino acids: CASSLRAVDEQFF. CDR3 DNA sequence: TGCGCCAGCAGCTTGCGGGCAGTCGATGAGCAGTTCTTC.

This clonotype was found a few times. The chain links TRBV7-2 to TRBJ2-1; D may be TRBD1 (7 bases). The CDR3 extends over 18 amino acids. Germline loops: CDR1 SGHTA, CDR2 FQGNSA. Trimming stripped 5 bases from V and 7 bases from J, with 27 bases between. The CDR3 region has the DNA TGTGCCAGCAGCCTTGGGGGGCCGGGACAGAGAAAGTGGAATGAGCAGTTCTTC. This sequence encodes CASSLGGPGQRKWNEQFF.

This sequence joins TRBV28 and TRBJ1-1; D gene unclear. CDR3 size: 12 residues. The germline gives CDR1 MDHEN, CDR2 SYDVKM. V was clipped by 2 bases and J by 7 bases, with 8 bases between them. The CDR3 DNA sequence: TGTGCCAGCAGTTTAGTTGGCGATGAAGCTTTCTTT. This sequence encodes CASSLVGDEAFF.

The CDR3 sequence is CASSPLFSYEQYF. The CDR3 nucleotides read TGTGCCAGCAGCCCTCTTTTCTCCTACGAGCAGTACTTC. The rearrangement joins TRBV6-2 or TRBV6-3 to TRBJ2-7, with D unresolved. CDR1 is MNHEY, CDR2 SVGEGT, per germline. V lost 6 bases and J lost 0, with 9 bases in between. This CDR3 has 13 amino acids.

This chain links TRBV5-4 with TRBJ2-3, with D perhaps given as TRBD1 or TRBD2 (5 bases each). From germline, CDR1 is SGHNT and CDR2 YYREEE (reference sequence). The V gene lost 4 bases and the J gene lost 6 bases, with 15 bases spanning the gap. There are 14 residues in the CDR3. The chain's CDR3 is CASSPGTDKDTQYF. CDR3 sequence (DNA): TGTGCCAGCAGCCCCGGGACGGACAAGGATACGCAGTATTTT.

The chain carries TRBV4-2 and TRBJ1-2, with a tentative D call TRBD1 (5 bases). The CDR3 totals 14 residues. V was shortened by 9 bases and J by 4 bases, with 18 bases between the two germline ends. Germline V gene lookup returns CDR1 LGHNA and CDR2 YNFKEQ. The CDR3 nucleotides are TGTGCCAGATTTTGGGGGGATCCTATCTATGGCTACACCTTC. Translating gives CARFWGDPIYGYTF.

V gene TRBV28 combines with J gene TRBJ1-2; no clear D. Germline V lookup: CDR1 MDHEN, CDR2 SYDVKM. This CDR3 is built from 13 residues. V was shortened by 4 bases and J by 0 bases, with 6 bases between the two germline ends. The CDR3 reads CASSWGANYGYTF. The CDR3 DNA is TGTGCCAGCAGTTGGGGAGCTAACTATGGCTACACCTTC.

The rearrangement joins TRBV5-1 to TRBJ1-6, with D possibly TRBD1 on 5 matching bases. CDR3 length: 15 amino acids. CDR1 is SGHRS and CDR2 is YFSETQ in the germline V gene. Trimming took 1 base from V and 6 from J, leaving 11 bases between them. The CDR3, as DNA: TGCGCCAGCAGCTTGTTCCGACAGACTAATTCACCCCTCCACTTT. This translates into CASSLFRQTNSPLHF.

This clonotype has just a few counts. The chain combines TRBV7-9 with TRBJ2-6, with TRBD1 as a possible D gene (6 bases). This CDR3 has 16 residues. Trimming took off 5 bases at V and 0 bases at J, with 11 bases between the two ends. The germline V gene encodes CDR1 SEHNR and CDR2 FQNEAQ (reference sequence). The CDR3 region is CASSNRVDSGANVLTF. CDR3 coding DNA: TGTGCCAGCAGCAACAGGGTTGACTCTGGGGCCAACGTCCTGACTTTC. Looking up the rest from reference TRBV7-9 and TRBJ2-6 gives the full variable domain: DTGVSQNPRHKITKRGQNVTFRCDPISEHNRLYWYRQTLGQGPEFLTYFQNEAQLEKSRLLSDRFSAERPKGSFSTLEIQRTEQGDSAMYLCASSNRVDSGANVLTFGAGSRLTVL.